A selection of T cell receptor beta chains follows, all from one sample in a study of cytomegalovirus exposure and HLA in healthy donors. Method: immunoSEQ multiplex PCR; TCRdb's copy keeps in-frame clones and lacks some. This table holds some 130,000 clones, 80% found once. The sequencing input was PBMCs. These receptor sequences come from a male donor in good health and CMV-seronegative. Each CDR3 is given with its conserved first and last residue. A D gene is named only where the DNA matches it firmly. Some rows have no size entry. The others give once, few or many, or a class for an expanded clone.

d_call,v_call,clone_size,j_call,cdr3_aa,cdr3_nt
TRBD2,TRBV5-4,-,TRBJ2-1,CASQSGTSGRNEQFF,TGTGCCAGCCAAAGCGGGACTAGCGGGAGGAATGAGCAGTTCTTC
-,TRBV7-2,-,TRBJ1-1,CASSFAGQTEAFF,TGTGCCAGCAGCTTTGCAGGTCAAACTGAAGCTTTCTTT
TRBD1,TRBV7-6,-,TRBJ2-1,CASSQGDARGGQFF,TGTGCCAGCAGCCAGGGGGACGCCCGAGGTGGGCAGTTCTTC
-,TRBV4-1,-,TRBJ1-1,CASSQRTPGGIEAFF,TGCGCCAGCAGCCAGCGAACCCCGGGAGGGATTGAAGCTTTCTTT
TRBD1,TRBV9,-,TRBJ2-7,CASSFTTGTGRDEQYF,TGTGCCAGCAGCTTCACCACCGGGACAGGGCGCGACGAGCAGTACTTC
TRBD2,TRBV4-1,once,TRBJ2-7,CASSQRASGHYEQYF,TGCGCCAGCAGCCAAAGAGCTAGCGGACACTACGAGCAGTACTTC
TRBD2,TRBV19,-,TRBJ2-1,CASSSRLGLADQNEQFF,TGTGCCAGTAGTTCCCGTCTAGGACTAGCGGACCAAAATGAGCAGTTCTTC
-,TRBV6-1,-,TRBJ1-3,CASSGRGTGNTIYF,TGTGCCAGCAGTGGCAGGGGAACTGGAAACACCATATATTTT
TRBD1,TRBV9,-,TRBJ2-1,CASSVGQWNEQFF,TGTGCCAGCAGCGTGGGACAGTGGAATGAGCAGTTCTTC
TRBD1,TRBV5-5,-,TRBJ2-1,CASSPRWTGAYNEQFF,TGTGCCAGCAGTCCCCGGTGGACAGGAGCCTACAATGAGCAGTTCTTC
-,TRBV28,-,TRBJ1-2,CASSLGQNNYGYTF,TGTGCCAGCAGTTTAGGGCAGAATAACTATGGCTACACCTTC
-,TRBV7-2,-,TRBJ1-5,CASSEGVQGHQPQHF,TGTGCCAGCAGCGAAGGTGTGCAGGGTCATCAGCCCCAGCATTTC
-,TRBV5-1,once,TRBJ2-1,CASSPNPSGLLNEQFF,TGCGCCAGCAGCCCCAACCCAAGCGGGCTACTGAATGAGCAGTTCTTC
-,TRBV7-6,-,TRBJ1-1,CASSPGEVGTEAFF,TGTGCCAGCAGCCCCGGTGAGGTAGGCACTGAAGCTTTCTTT
-,TRBV5-6,-,TRBJ2-4,CASSPTRRAARQYF,TGTGCCAGCAGCCCAACCCGGAGGGCCGCTCGTCAGTACTTC
-,TRBV7-8,-,TRBJ2-7,CASGEGTYEQYF,TGTGCCAGCGGAGAAGGTACCTACGAGCAGTACTTC
TRBD2,TRBV6-1,-,TRBJ2-7,CASSEWGGSSYEQYF,TGTGCCAGCAGTGAATGGGGAGGGAGCTCCTACGAGCAGTACTTC
TRBD1,TRBV6-6,-,TRBJ2-7,CASNHRGATYEQYF,TGTGCCAGCAACCACAGGGGGGCCACCTACGAGCAGTACTTC
-,TRBV7-2,few,TRBJ2-5,CASSPNSGFQETQYF,TGTGCCAGCAGCCCCAATAGCGGATTCCAAGAGACCCAGTACTTC
TRBD1,TRBV6-5,-,TRBJ2-7,CASSRGQGPSYEQYF,TGTGCCAGCAGCCGCGGACAGGGGCCCTCCTACGAGCAGTACTTC
TRBD2,TRBV6-5,-,TRBJ2-3,CASRTGTKVDTQYF,TGTGCCAGCAGAACCGGGACTAAGGTTGATACGCAGTATTTT
-,TRBV6-1,-,TRBJ1-3,CASSETDTRSGNTIYF,TGTGCCAGCAGTGAAACTGACACCCGCTCTGGAAACACCATATATTTT
-,TRBV11-2,-,TRBJ2-2,CASSLLVGWETGELFF,TGTGCCAGCAGCTTATTAGTAGGATGGGAGACCGGGGAGCTGTTTTTT
-,TRBV4-1,-,TRBJ2-2,CASSQGQLGHPAVF,TGCGCCAGCAGCCAGGGACAACTAGGACACCCAGCTGTTTTT
-,TRBV7-9,-,TRBJ1-2,CASSFRDLGYTF,TGTGCCAGCAGCTTCCGAGATCTTGGCTACACCTTC
-,TRBV29-1,-,TRBJ1-2,CSVEEGMTYGYTF,TGCAGCGTTGAGGAGGGGATGACTTATGGCTACACCTTC
-,TRBV6-4,-,TRBJ2-1,CASSMTVYNEQFF,TGTGCCAGCAGTATGACAGTTTACAATGAGCAGTTCTTC
-,TRBV28,-,TRBJ2-2,CASSLYSTGELFF,TGTGCCAGCAGTTTATACAGCACCGGGGAGCTGTTTTTT
TRBD2,TRBV6-5,-,TRBJ2-3,CASGSGGDSTDTQYF,TGTGCCAGCGGTAGCGGGGGGGACAGCACAGATACGCAGTATTTT
-,TRBV7-9,few,TRBJ1-1,CASSPEWGFTNTEAFF,TGTGCCAGCAGCCCAGAATGGGGCTTCACGAACACTGAAGCTTTCTTT
TRBD1,TRBV6-5,-,TRBJ2-7,CASSRDSERYF,TGTGCCAGCAGCCGGGACAGCGAGCGGTACTTC
-,TRBV19,-,TRBJ2-7,CASSRYREGGQYEQYF,TGTGCCAGTAGTCGATACCGGGAAGGAGGGCAATACGAGCAGTACTTC
-,TRBV10-3,-,TRBJ2-5,CASKGGRETQYF,TGTGCCTCGAAGGGGGGGCGAGAGACCCAGTACTTC
TRBD1,TRBV4-1,-,TRBJ1-1,CASSQVGGRNTEAFF,TGCGCCAGCAGCCAAGTAGGGGGCCGGAACACTGAAGCTTTCTTT
-,TRBV6-1,few,TRBJ1-5,CASSETVPLFNQPQHF,TGTGCCAGCAGTGAAACAGTCCCTTTATTCAATCAGCCCCAGCATTTT
-,TRBV7-9,-,TRBJ1-4,CASSPAAATNEKLFF,TGTGCCAGCAGCCCGGCGGCTGCAACTAATGAAAAACTGTTTTTT
-,TRBV1,-,TRBJ1-5,CTSSWTGRQPQHF,TGCACCAGCAGCTGGACAGGGAGGCAGCCCCAGCATTTT
-,TRBV6-5,-,TRBJ2-7,CASSFVGGNHYEQYF,TGTGCCAGCAGTTTCGTGGGGGGTAACCACTACGAGCAGTACTTC
-,TRBV27,-,TRBJ1-1,CASSSGLGTEAFF,TGTGCCAGCAGTTCGGGACTGGGGACTGAAGCTTTCTTT
-,TRBV7-2,-,TRBJ1-5,CASSLMLEHQPQHF,TGTGCCAGCAGCTTAATGCTGGAGCATCAGCCCCAGCATTTT
-,TRBV2,-,TRBJ1-5,CASSTMVSSNQPQHF,TGTGCCAGCAGCACTATGGTTTCTAGCAATCAGCCCCAGCATTTT
TRBD1,TRBV6-5,-,TRBJ1-6,CASSYSRQGNSPLHF,TGTGCCAGCAGTTACTCGAGACAGGGCAATTCACCCCTCCACTTT
TRBD1,TRBV19,-,TRBJ1-2,CASKPLGTAVNYGYTF,TGTGCCAGTAAACCCCTAGGGACAGCGGTAAACTATGGCTACACCTTC
-,TRBV9,-,TRBJ2-6,CASRRSGANGLTF,TGTGCCAGCCGTCGCTCTGGGGCCAACGGCCTGACTTTC
TRBD1,TRBV6-5,-,TRBJ1-2,CASSQTGQGNGYTF,TGTGCCAGCAGTCAAACCGGACAGGGGAATGGCTACACCTTC
-,TRBV4-2,-,TRBJ2-1,CASSQEGRNEQFF,TGTGCCAGCAGCCAAGAGGGCAGGAATGAGCAGTTCTTC
TRBD1,TRBV9,-,TRBJ2-7,CASSRKDRSYEQYF,TGTGCCAGCAGCCGGAAGGACAGGAGCTACGAGCAGTACTTC
TRBD1,TRBV4-1,-,TRBJ2-3,CASSVQGSDTQYF,TGCGCCAGCAGCGTACAGGGGTCAGATACGCAGTATTTT
TRBD1,TRBV11-2,-,TRBJ1-1,CASSYRDRNTEAFF,TGTGCCAGCAGCTACCGGGACAGAAACACTGAAGCTTTCTTT
TRBD2,TRBV5-1,-,TRBJ2-5,CASSLGLAGGETQYF,TGCGCCAGCAGCTTGGGACTAGCGGGGGGTGAGACCCAGTACTTC
TRBD1,TRBV6-1,few,TRBJ1-4,CASSEATGEGEKLFF,TGTGCCAGCAGCGAAGCGACAGGGGAGGGTGAAAAACTGTTTTTT
TRBD1,TRBV10-3,-,TRBJ1-5,CASGQGAGGNQPQHF,TGTGCCAGTGGACAGGGGGCGGGTGGCAATCAGCCCCAGCATTTT
TRBD2,TRBV14,once,TRBJ2-2,CASSQDLAGVFYDTGELFF,TGTGCCAGCAGCCAAGATTTAGCGGGGGTATTTTATGACACCGGGGAGCTGTTTTTT
TRBD2,TRBV4-3,-,TRBJ2-7,CASSPSLAGGSYEQYF,TGCGCCAGCAGCCCGTCCCTAGCGGGGGGCTCCTACGAGCAGTACTTC
TRBD1,TRBV6-5,-,TRBJ1-1,CASRQGAPTEAFF,TGTGCCAGCAGGCAGGGGGCGCCCACTGAAGCTTTCTTT
-,TRBV6-4,-,TRBJ2-2,CASTAGIGTGELFF,TGTGCCAGCACAGCAGGGATCGGCACCGGGGAGCTGTTTTTT